This T cell receptor (beta chain) emerged from a study of T cell repertoires in cytomegalovirus infection. TCRdb re-called the reads with MiXCR, one entry per CDR3 protein. The sample has some 300,000 distinct CDR3 sequences; 17% are singletons. V dropped 6 bases and J dropped 7; count of bases not matched to a gene: 5. CDR1 MDHEN and CDR2 SYDVKM come from the germline V gene. This CDR3 contains 13 residues. This chain uses TRBV28 with TRBJ1-5; 8 nucleotides match TRBD1. The sequenced sample consisted of PBMCs. The clonotype was recovered from a human donor in good health (CMV status not recorded). Some clones in this sample may be carry-over from other donors' samples. The CDR3 region is CASRQGQGQPQHF. As DNA, the CDR3 is TGTGCCAGCAGACAAGGACAGGGCCAGCCCCAGCATTTT.